The 3 T cell receptor beta chains reported below all come from one sample, sequenced in a study of T cell clones after liver transplantation. Using immunoSEQ multiplex PCR, the repertoire was profiled, and TCRdb retains in-frame clones only, with some absent. The sample lists tens of thousands of clones; about 77% were seen once. The source was CD8+ T cells from blood, collected more than 52 months after liver transplant. The source is a human patient who received a liver transplant. Some T cells may arise from the graft donor.

The V and J genes are TRBV2 and TRBJ2-1; 9 bases map to TRBD1. Trimming cost V 11 bases and J 7 bases; bases outside gene matches: 12. The CDR3 runs 14 residues. CDR1 is SNHLY and CDR2 is FYNNEI in the germline V gene. In DNA form, the CDR3 reads TGTGCCGCCCAGGCGGGGACAGGGCCGAATGAGCAGTTCTTC. It codes for CAAQAGTGPNEQFF.

The chain employs TRBV4-1 and TRBJ2-1; 10 bases fit TRBD2. CDR1 is MGHRA, CDR2 YSYEKL, per germline. V lost 5 bases to trimming and J lost 4 bases; unmatched junction nucleotides: 2. This CDR3 contains 14 residues. This CDR3 reads CASSASGGYNEQFF. In DNA form, the CDR3 reads TGCGCCAGCAGCGCTAGCGGGGGTTACAATGAGCAGTTCTTC.

This chain joins TRBV14 and TRBJ2-2; 8 positions agree with TRBD1. CDR1 is SGHDN, CDR2 FVKESK, per germline. Trimming took 4 bases from V and 9 from J; bases not matched to a gene: 1. The CDR3 is 12 amino acids. CDR3 nucleotides: TGTGCCAGCAGCCCAGGGGGCAGGGAGCTGTTTTTT. This codes for CASSPGGRELFF.